This passage covers 9 T cell receptor beta chains from one sample sequenced in a study of Ad26.COV2.S vaccination and SARS-CoV-2 variants. Repertoires were generated with immunoSEQ multiplex PCR, while TCRdb's copy carries only in-frame clones and drops some. The data contain over 400,000 clones, 89% of them singletons. Treatment denoted: around 19 received Ad26.COV2.S at low or high dose, single or two shots; 5 received placebo; per-sample allocation not given. Each sample was drawn 63 days after the first injection (of vaccine or placebo). Sequenced material: peripheral blood, taken in a trial of Ad26.COV2.S vaccine versus placebo. These receptors were collected from a person between 18 and 60 years old who received the Ad26.COV2.S COVID-19 vaccine or a placebo.

The chain is built from TRBV10-3 and TRBJ1-1; a possible D gene is TRBD1 (5 bases). The V end was cut by 4 bases, the J end by 8 bases, with 14 bases between. The CDR3 covers 13 residues. Germline CDR1 reads ENHRY; CDR2 reads SYGVKD. CDR3 residues: CAISVVGRGEAFF. CDR3 DNA: TGTGCCATCAGTGTAGTGGGGCGGGGGGAAGCTTTCTTT.

The V gene is TRBV7-9, the J gene TRBJ2-2; D remains ambiguous. With 4 bases removed from V and 1 base from J, the gap between germline ends came to 10 bases. The germline V gene has CDR1 SEHNR and CDR2 FQNEAQ (reference sequence). There are 15 residues in the CDR3. The CDR3 region has the DNA TGTGCCAGCAGCTATGGGCCAGGGAACACCGGGGAGCTGTTTTTT. This encodes CASSYGPGNTGELFF.

The rearrangement uses TRBV9 and TRBJ1-6; D is unresolved. CDR1 SGDLS and CDR2 YYNGEE come from the germline V gene. The CDR3 is 14 residues long. V was trimmed by 1 base and J by 11 bases, leaving 13 bases between them. The CDR3 protein is CASSVSPDSAPLHF. The CDR3 coding sequence is TGTGCCAGCAGCGTAAGCCCCGATTCCGCACCCCTCCACTTT.

This chain uses TRBV5-6 with TRBJ1-2; D not certain. Trimming took off 4 bases at V and 8 bases at J, with 12 bases between the two ends. In germline, CDR1 is SGHDT, CDR2 YYEEEE. The CDR3 length is 12 residues. DNA of the CDR3: TGTGCCAGCAGCGACTCGTACTGGGGCTACACCTTC. Translation: CASSDSYWGYTF.

The J gene is TRBJ2-2, the V gene TRBV12-3 or TRBV12-4; D unclear. Deletions cut 6 bases from V and 3 bases from J, with 5 bases between. The CDR3 length is 12 residues. CDR3: CASRAYTGELFF. DNA for the CDR3: TGTGCCAGCAGGGCTTACACCGGGGAGCTGTTTTTT.

The J gene is TRBJ2-2, the V gene TRBV11-3; unclear D gene. The CDR3 is 14 amino acids. The V end was cut by 1 base, the J end by 1 base, with 4 bases between. Looked up from germline, CDR1 is SGHNT and CDR2 is YENEEA. The DNA for the CDR3 is TGTGCCAGCAGCTTAGGCCTGAACACCGGGGAGCTGTTTTTT. This translates into CASSLGLNTGELFF.

The rearrangement links TRBV29-1 to TRBJ2-5; 12 bases line up with TRBD1. This CDR3 is built from 14 residues. From germline, CDR1 is SQVTM and CDR2 ANQGSEA. With V trimmed by 7 bases and J by 1 base, 4 bases remained unmatched. The chain's CDR3 is CSARDRGPQETQYF. CDR3 DNA: TGCAGCGCCCGGGACAGGGGGCCCCAAGAGACCCAGTACTTC. The whole variable domain, remainder taken from reference TRBV29-1 and TRBJ2-5, is SAVISQKPSRDICQRGTSLTIQCQVDSQVTMMFWYRQQPGQSLTLIATANQGSEATYESGFVIDKFPISRPNLTFSTLTVSNMSPEDSSIYLCSARDRGPQETQYFGPGTRLLVL.

The chain joins TRBV7-9 to TRBJ1-4; a possible D gene is TRBD1 (6 bases). Germline V gene sequence: CDR1 SEHNR, CDR2 FQNEAQ (reference sequence). The CDR3 covers 15 residues. Trimming removed 5 bases from V and 6 bases from J, with 16 bases in between. The CDR3 here is CASSPTGWGDEKLFF. In DNA, the CDR3 is TGTGCCAGCAGCCCTACAGGGTGGGGGGATGAAAAACTGTTTTTT.

This clone was counted a single time. This chain links TRBV9 with TRBJ1-6; D unclear. The CDR3 length is 13 residues. Germline CDR1 SGDLS, CDR2 YYNGEE. The V gene lost 6 bases and the J gene lost 8 bases, with 12 bases spanning the gap. CDR3 sequence reads: CASMISQDSPLHF. Here the CDR3 DNA reads TGTGCCAGCATGATCTCCCAGGATTCACCCCTCCACTTT.